What follows are 6 T cell receptor beta chains derived from one specimen sequenced in a study of identical twins. Each CDR3 protein is one row after TCRdb ran MiXCR on the 5' RACE reads. Of about 700,000 distinct CDR3 sequences in the sample, around 8.3% were seen once. The sample also formed part of further work on yellow fever vaccine responses in identical twins.

The sequencing sample was made of PBMCs. These receptors came from a young woman in good health.

This sequence joins TRBV27 and TRBJ2-1, with 8 positions matching TRBD1. V lost 5 bases, J lost 8 bases, and 8 bases stayed unmatched. Germline CDR1 and CDR2: MNHEY and SMNVEV (reference sequence). The CDR3 length is 14 residues. The CDR3 here is CASSRTGLWDEQFF. The CDR3 coding sequence is TGTGCCAGCAGTAGGACAGGGCTGTGGGATGAGCAGTTCTTC.

The chain uses TRBV29-1 and TRBJ2-7; perhaps D is TRBD1 or TRBD2 (5 bases each). The CDR3 is 14 amino acids. The V and J ends lost 4 bases and 2 bases respectively, with 15 bases between them. In germline, CDR1 is SQVTM, CDR2 ANQGSEA. CDR3 amino acids: CSVGGLGPTYEQYF. DNA of the CDR3: TGCAGCGTTGGGGGTCTGGGACCCACCTACGAGCAGTACTTC.

This clonotype was recorded at least ten times. CDR3 sequence: CASSLVGQGRYEQYF. CDR3 nucleotides: TGTGCCAGCAGTTTAGTGGGACAGGGCAGGTACGAGCAGTACTTC. The J gene is TRBJ2-7, the V gene TRBV12-3 or TRBV12-4; TRBD1 matches 9 bases. The V segment lost 1 base and the J segment 4 bases; nucleotides outside the gene matches: 5. The CDR3 has 15 amino acids.

V is TRBV11-2 and J is TRBJ2-7, with D maybe TRBD1 (6 bases). Germline CDR1 is SGHAT and CDR2 is FQNNGV. The V end lost 6 bases, the J end lost 0 bases, and 15 bases lay between the germline ends. The CDR3 spans 15 residues. The CDR3, as DNA: TGTGCCAGCAGTTATCGAACAGGGACCTCCTACGAGCAGTACTTC. It specifies CASSYRTGTSYEQYF.

This clonotype was observed a handful of times. The DNA for the CDR3 is TGTGCCAGCAGCTTCTGGAGCGATTTATCCTACGAGCAGTACTTC. Translated: CASSFWSDLSYEQYF. The V and J genes are TRBV7-2 and TRBJ2-7; D gene uncertain. Germline V CDR1 and CDR2: SGHTA, FQGNSA. The germline V and J ends were trimmed by 3 bases and 1 base, with 13 bases remaining between them. The CDR3 runs 15 residues.

The chain carries TRBV10-3 and TRBJ2-7; the match to TRBD1 covers 9 bases. Germline V gene data show CDR1 as ENHRY and CDR2 as SYGVKD. With V trimmed by 4 bases and J by 6 bases, 13 bases remained unmatched. This CDR3 spans 16 amino acids. The CDR3 DNA reads TGTGCCATCAGTGGCCTGATACCGGGACAGGGCGTCGAGCAGTACTTC. Encoded protein: CAISGLIPGQGVEQYF.